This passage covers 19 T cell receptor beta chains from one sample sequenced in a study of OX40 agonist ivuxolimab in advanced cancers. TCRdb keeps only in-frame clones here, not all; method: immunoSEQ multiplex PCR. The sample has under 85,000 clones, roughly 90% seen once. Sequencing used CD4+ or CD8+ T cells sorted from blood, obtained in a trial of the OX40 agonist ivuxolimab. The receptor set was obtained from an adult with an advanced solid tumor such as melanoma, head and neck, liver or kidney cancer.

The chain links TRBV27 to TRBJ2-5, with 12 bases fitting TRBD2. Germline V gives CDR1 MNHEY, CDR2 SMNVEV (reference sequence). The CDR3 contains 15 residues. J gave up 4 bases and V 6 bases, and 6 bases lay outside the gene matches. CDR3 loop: CASRSSGRATETQYF. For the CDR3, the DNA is TGTGCCAGCAGATCTAGCGGGAGGGCCACAGAGACCCAGTACTTC.

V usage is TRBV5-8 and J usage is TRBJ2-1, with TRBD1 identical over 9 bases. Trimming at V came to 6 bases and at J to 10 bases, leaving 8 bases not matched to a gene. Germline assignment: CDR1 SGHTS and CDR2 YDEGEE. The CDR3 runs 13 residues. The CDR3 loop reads CASNRDRVGEQFF. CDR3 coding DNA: TGTGCCAGCAACCGGGACAGGGTTGGCGAGCAGTTCTTC. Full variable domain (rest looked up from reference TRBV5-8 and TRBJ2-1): EAGVTQSPTHLIKTRGQQATLRCSPISGHTSVYWYQQALGLGLQFLLWYDEGEERNRGNFPPRFSGRQFPNYSSELNVNALELEDSALYLCASNRDRVGEQFFGPGTRLTVL.

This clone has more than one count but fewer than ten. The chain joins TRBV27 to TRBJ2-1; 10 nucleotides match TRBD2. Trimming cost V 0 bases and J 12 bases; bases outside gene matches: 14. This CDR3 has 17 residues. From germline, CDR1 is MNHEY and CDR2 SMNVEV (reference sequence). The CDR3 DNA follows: TGTGCCAGCAGTTTATCTGGGTCTAGCGGGGGATTCATTAGGCAGTTCTTC. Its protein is CASSLSGSSGGFIRQFF.

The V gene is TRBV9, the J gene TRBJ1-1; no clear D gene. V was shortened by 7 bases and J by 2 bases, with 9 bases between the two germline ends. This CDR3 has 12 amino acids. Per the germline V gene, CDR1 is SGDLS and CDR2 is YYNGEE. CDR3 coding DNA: TGTGCCAGCGGAACAATTAACACTGAAGCTTTCTTT. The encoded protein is CASGTINTEAFF. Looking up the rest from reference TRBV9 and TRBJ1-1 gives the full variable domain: DSGVTQTPKHLITATGQRVTLRCSPRSGDLSVYWYQQSLDQGLQFLIQYYNGEERAKGNILERFSAQQFPDLHSELNLSSLELGDSALYFCASGTINTEAFFGQGTRLTVV.

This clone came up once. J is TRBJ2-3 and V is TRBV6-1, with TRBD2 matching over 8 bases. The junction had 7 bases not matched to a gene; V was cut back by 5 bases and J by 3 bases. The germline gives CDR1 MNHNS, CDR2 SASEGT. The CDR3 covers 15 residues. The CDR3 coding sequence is TGTGCCAGCAGTCCCCCGGGACTAGGGACAGATACGCAGTATTTT. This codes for CASSPPGLGTDTQYF.

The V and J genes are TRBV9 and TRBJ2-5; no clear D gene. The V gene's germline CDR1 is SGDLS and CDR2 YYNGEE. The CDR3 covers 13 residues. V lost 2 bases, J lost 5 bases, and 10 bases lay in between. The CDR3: CASSVFLHETQYF. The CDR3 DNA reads TGTGCCAGCAGCGTGTTCTTGCACGAGACCCAGTACTTC.

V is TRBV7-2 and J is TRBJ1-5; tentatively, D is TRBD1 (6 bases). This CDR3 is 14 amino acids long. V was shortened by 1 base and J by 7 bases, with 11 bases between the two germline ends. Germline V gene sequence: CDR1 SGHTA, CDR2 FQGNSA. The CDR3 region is CASSLEGGFQPQHF. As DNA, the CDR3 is TGTGCCAGCAGCTTAGAGGGGGGTTTCCAGCCCCAGCATTTT.

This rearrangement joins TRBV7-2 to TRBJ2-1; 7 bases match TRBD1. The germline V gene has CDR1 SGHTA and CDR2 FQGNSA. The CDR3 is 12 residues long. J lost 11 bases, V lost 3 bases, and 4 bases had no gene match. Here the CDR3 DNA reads TGTGCCAGCAGCTTGTTCAGGGGGAAGCAGTTCTTC. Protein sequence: CASSLFRGKQFF.

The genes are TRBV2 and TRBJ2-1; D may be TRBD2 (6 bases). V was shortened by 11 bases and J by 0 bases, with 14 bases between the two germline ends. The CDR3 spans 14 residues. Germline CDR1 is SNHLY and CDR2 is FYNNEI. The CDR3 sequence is CAGKAEGSYNEQFF. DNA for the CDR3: TGTGCCGGTAAGGCGGAGGGCTCCTACAATGAGCAGTTCTTC.

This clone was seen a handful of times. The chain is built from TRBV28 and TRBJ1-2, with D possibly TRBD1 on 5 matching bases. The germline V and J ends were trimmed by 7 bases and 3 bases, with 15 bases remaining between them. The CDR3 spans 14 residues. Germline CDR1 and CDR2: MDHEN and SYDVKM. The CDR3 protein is CASTVRGTHYGYTF. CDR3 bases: TGTGCCAGCACCGTACGGGGCACCCACTATGGCTACACCTTC.

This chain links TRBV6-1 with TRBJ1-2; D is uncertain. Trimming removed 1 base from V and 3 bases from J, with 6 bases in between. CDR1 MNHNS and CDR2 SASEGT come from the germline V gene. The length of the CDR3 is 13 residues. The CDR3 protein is CASSEGFYYGYTF. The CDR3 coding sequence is TGTGCCAGCAGTGAAGGATTTTACTATGGCTACACCTTC.

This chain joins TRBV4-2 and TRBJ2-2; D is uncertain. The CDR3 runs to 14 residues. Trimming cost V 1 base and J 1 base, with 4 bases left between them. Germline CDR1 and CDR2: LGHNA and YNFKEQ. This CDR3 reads CASSQGQNTGELFF. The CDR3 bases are TGTGCCAGCAGCCAAGGACAGAACACCGGGGAGCTGTTTTTT.

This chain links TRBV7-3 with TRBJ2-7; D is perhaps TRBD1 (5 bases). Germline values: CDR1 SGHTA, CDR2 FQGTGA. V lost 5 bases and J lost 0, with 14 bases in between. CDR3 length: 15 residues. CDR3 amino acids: CASSLGGRDSYEQYF. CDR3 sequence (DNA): TGTGCCAGCAGCCTGGGTGGCAGGGACTCCTACGAGCAGTACTTC.

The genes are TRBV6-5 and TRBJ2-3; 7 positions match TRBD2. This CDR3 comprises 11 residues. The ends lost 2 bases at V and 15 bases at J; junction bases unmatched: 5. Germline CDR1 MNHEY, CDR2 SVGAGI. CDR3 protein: CASSYEAGEYF. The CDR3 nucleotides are TGTGCCAGCAGTTACGAGGCGGGGGAATATTTT.

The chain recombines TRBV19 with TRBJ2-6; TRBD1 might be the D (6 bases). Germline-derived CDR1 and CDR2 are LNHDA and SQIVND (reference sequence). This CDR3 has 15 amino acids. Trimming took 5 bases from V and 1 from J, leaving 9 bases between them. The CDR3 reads CASSPGQSGANVLTF. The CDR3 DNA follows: TGTGCCAGTAGTCCCGGACAGTCTGGGGCCAACGTCCTGACTTTC.

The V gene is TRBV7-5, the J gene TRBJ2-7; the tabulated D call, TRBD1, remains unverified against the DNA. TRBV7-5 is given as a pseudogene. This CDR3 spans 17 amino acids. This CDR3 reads CARSLVSGTGGTYEQYF. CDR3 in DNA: TGTGCCAGAAGCTTAGTGTCCGGGACAGGGGGTACCTACGAGCAGTACTTC.

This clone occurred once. Written as DNA, the CDR3 is TGTGCCACCAGCAGAGATCTCCAGAATGCGCAGTATTTT. It yields the protein CATSRDLQNAQYF. V usage is TRBV15 and J usage is TRBJ2-3; D call uncertain. Germline V gene sequence: CDR1 LNHNV, CDR2 YYDKDF (reference sequence). This CDR3 spans 13 amino acids. V lost 0 bases and J lost 10, with 11 bases in between.

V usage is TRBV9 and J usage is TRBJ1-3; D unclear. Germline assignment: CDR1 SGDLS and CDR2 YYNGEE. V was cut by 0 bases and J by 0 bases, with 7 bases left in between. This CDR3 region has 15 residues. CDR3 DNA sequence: TGTGCCAGCAGCGTAGGGGAGAGCTCTGGAAACACCATATATTTT. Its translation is CASSVGESSGNTIYF.

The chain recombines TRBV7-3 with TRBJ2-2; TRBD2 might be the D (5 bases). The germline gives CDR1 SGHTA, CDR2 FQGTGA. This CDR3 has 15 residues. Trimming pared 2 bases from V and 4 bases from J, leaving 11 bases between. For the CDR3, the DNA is TGTGCCAGCAGCTTACTGGAGAGGGCCACCGGGGAGCTGTTTTTT. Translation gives CASSLLERATGELFF.